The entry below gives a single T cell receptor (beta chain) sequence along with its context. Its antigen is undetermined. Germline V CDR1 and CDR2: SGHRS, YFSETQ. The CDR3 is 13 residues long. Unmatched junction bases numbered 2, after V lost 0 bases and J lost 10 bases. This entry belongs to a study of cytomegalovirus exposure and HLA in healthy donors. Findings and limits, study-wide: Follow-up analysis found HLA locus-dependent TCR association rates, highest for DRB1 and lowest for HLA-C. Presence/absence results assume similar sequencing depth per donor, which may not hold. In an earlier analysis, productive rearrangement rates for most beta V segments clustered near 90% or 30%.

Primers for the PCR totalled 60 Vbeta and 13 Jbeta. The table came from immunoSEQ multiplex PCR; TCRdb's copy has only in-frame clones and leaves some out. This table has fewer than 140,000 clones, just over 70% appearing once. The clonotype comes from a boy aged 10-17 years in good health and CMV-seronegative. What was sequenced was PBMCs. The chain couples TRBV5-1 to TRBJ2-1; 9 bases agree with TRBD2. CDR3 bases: TGCGCCAGCAGCTTGGGCCTAGCGGGAGAGCAGTTCTTC. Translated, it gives CASSLGLAGEQFF.